This entry describes one TCR beta chain. Antigen: not known. Treatment given: roughly 10-day PBMC culture with coronavirus spike peptide pools or control peptides (ViraFEST assay). These data are taken from a study of vaccination and CD4 T cells after COVID-19. On the study more broadly: Two Hispanic individuals were among six male and four female convalescent patients. Overlapping peptides covering the spike proteins of SARS-CoV-2, HCoV-NL63, HCoV-OC43 and HCoV-229E were added to stimulate cells.

Study conclusions and caveats: Data came from relatively few convalescent patients and lacked early post-infection timepoints. Researchers report that 304 of 307 vaccine-specific clones in convalescent patients proved spike mono-reactive.

Sequencing of cultured CD4+ T cell DNA used the Oncomine TCR Beta short-read assay. Via MiXCR, TCRdb re-called the PCR reads, giving one row per CDR3 protein. The sample holds around 20,000 distinct CDR3 sequences; 67% are singletons and the top ten take roughly 7.5%. V was trimmed by 3 bases and J by 2 bases, leaving 16 bases between them. CDR1 is LNHDA and CDR2 is SQIVND in the germline V gene (reference sequence). CDR3 length: 16 residues. This chain joins TRBV19 and TRBJ1-2; the D gene is possibly TRBD1 (5 bases). The sequenced sample was CD4+ T cells from blood, cultured in vitro. The receptor's source is a human donor who had recovered from COVID-19. CDR3 in DNA: TGTGCCAGTAGTATTCCTAATCTACGGGGCAACTATGGCTACACCTTC. Translating it yields CASSIPNLRGNYGYTF. Together with reference TRBV19 and TRBJ1-2, the CDR3 gives the full variable domain: DGGITQSPKYLFRKEGQNVTLSCEQNLNHDAMYWYRQDPGQGLRLIYYSQIVNDFQKGDIAEGYSVSREKKESFPLTVTSAQKNPTAFYLCASSIPNLRGNYGYTFGSGTRLTVV.